This T cell receptor (beta chain) was profiled in a study of shared clonotypes between healthy human individuals. General observations from the study: Blood alone was sampled, and tissue repertoires likely differ. Memory subsets generally showed smaller estimated richness than naive subsets did. A small donor pool kept down the genetic and exposure-history diversity that was represented.

Sequencing was performed with immunoSEQ multiplex PCR; in TCRdb, only in-frame clones are kept and a portion is missing. Seen here are some 2.1 million clones, roughly 95% observed once, and the top ten hold 0.13%. The CDR3 runs 12 residues. Germline CDR1 reads SQVTM; CDR2 reads ANQGSEA. The V end lost 6 bases, the J end lost 3 bases, and 11 bases lay between the germline ends. This clone was observed once. Its specificity is not known. The V and J genes are TRBV29-1 and TRBJ1-2; no definite D call. This TCR was recovered from a man between 18 and 35 years old in good health. Sequenced: naive CD4+ T cells sorted from blood. Noted subset: CD45RA+ positively selected. The CDR3 DNA follows: TGCAGCGTCCCCGACACCTACTATGGCTACACCTTC. It yields the protein CSVPDTYYGYTF.